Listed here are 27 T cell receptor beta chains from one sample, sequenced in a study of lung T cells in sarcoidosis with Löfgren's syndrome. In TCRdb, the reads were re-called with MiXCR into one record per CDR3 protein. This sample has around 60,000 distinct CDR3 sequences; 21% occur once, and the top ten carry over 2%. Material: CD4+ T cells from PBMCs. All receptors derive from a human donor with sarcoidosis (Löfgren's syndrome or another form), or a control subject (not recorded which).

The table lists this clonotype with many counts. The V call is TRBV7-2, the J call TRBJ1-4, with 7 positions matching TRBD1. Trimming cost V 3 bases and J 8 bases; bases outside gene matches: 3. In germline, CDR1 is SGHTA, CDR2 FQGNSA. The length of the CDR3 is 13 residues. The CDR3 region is CASSFAGGEKLFF. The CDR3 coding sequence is TGTGCCAGCAGCTTTGCAGGGGGAGAAAAACTGTTTTTT. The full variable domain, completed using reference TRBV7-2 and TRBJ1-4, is GAGVSQSPSNKVTEKGKDVELRCDPISGHTALYWYRQSLGQGLEFLIYFQGNSAPDKSGLPSDRFSAERTGGSVSTLTIQRTQQEDSAVYLCASSFAGGEKLFFGSGTQLSVL.

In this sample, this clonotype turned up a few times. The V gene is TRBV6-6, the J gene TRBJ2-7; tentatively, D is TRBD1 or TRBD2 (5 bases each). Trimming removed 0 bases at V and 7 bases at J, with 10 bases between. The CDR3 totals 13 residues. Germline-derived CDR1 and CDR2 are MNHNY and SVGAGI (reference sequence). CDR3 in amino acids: CASSYSRGREQYV. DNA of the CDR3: TGTGCCAGCAGTTACTCGAGGGGCAGGGAGCAGTACGTC.

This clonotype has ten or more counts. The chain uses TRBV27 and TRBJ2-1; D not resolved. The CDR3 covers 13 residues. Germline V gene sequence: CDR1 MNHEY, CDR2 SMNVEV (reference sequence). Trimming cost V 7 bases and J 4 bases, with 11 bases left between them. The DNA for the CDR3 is TGTGCCAGCACTTCCCCCTTGTACAATGAGCAGTTCTTC. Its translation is CASTSPLYNEQFF.

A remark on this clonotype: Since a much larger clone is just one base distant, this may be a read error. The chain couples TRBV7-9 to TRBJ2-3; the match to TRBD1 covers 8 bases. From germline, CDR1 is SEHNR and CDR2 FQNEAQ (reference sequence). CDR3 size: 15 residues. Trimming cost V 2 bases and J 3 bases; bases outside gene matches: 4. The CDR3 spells CASSLHQGATDTQYF. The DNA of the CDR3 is TGTGCCAGCAGCTTACACCAGGGGGCAACAGATACGCAGTATTTT.

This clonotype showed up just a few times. The CDR3 spells CASSSRTSGTLSYEQYF. The CDR3 DNA follows: TGTGCCAGCAGTTCCCGGACTAGCGGAACCCTCTCCTACGAGCAGTACTTC. V usage is TRBV28 and J usage is TRBJ2-7; 10 positions agree with TRBD2. The CDR3 extends over 17 amino acids. J was trimmed by 0 bases and V by 4 bases; bases with no gene match: 9. Looked up from germline, CDR1 is MDHEN and CDR2 is SYDVKM.

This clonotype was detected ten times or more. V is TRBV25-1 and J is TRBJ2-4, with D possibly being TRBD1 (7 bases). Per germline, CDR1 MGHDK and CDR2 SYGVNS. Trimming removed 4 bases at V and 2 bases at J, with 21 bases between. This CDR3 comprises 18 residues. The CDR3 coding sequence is TGTGCCAGCAGTGTCGGGGGAACAGGGGCTCTAACCAAAAACATTCAGTACTTC. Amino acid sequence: CASSVGGTGALTKNIQYF.

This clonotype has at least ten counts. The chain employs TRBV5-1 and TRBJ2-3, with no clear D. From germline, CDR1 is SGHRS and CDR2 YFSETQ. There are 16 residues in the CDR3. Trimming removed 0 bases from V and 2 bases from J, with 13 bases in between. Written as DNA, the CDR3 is TGCGCCAGCAGCTTGGGACTGGAAGAATCCACAGATACGCAGTATTTT. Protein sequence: CASSLGLEESTDTQYF. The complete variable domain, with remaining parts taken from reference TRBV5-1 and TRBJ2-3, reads KAGVTQTPRYLIKTRGQQVTLSCSPISGHRSVSWYQQTPGQGLQFLFEYFSETQRNKGNFPGRFSGRQFSNSRSEMNVSTLELGDSALYLCASSLGLEESTDTQYFGPGTRLTVL.

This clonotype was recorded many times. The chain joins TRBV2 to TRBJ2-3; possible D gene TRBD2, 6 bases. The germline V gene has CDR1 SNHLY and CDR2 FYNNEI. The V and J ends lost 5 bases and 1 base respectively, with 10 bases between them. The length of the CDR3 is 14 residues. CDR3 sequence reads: CASSYGGGTDTQYF. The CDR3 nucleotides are TGTGCCAGCAGTTATGGCGGGGGCACAGATACGCAGTATTTT.

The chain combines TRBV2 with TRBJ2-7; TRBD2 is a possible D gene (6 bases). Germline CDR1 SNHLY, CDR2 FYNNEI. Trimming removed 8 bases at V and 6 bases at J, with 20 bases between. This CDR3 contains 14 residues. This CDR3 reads CASQMPSGLREQYV. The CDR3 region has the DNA TGTGCCAGCCAAATGCCGAGCGGACTACGCGAGCAGTACGTC.

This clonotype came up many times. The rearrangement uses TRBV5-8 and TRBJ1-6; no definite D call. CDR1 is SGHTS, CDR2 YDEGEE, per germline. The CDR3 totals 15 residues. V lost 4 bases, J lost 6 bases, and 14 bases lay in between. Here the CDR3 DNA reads TGTGCCAGCAGCCACTGGCGTCCGGTTAATTCACCCCTCCACTTT. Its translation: CASSHWRPVNSPLHF.

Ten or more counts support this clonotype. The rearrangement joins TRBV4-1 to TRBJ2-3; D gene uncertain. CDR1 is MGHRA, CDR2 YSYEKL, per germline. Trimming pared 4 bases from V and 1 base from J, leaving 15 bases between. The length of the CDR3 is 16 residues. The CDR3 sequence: CASSRPADLGTDTQYF. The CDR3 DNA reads TGCGCCAGCAGCCGTCCGGCAGACTTGGGCACAGATACGCAGTATTTT.

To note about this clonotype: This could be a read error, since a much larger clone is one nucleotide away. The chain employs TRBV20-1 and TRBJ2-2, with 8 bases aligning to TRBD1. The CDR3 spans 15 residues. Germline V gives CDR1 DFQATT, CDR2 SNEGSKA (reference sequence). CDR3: CGAFFGTGGTGELFF. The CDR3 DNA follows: TGCGGTGCTTTTTTCGGGACAGGAGGCACCGGGGAGCTGTTTTTT.

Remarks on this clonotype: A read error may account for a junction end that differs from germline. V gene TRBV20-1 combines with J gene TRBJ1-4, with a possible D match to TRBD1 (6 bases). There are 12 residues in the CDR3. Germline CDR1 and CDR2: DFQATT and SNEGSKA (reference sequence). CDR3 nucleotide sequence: TGCAGTGCCCTCGGACAGAATGAAAAACTGCTTTTT. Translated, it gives CSALGQNEKLLF.

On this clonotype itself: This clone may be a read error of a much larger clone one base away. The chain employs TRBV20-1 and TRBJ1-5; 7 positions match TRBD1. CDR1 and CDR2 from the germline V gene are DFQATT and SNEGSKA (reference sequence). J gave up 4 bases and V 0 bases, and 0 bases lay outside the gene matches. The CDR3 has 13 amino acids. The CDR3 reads CSARETGNQPQHF. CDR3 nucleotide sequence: TGCAGTGCTAGAGAGACAGGGAATCAGCCCCAGCATTTT.

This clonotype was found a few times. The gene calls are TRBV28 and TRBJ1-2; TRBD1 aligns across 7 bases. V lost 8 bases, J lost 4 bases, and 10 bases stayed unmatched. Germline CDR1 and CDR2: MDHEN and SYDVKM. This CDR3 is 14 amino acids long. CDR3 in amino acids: CASAPRDRLYGYTF. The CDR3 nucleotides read TGTGCCAGCGCACCGCGGGACAGACTCTATGGCTACACCTTC.

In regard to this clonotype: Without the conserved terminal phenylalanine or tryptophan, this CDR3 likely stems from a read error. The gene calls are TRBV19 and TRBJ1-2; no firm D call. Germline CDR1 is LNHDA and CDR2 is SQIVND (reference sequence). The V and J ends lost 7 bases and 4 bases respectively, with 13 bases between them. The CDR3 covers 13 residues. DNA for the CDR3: TGTGCCAGTATTACCCATGGCGCCTATGGCTACACCCTC. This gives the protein CASITHGAYGYTL.

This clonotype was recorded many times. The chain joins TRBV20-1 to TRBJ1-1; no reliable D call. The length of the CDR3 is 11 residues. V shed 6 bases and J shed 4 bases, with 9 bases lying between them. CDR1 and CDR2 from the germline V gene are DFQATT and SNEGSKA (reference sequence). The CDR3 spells CSAGGSTEAFF. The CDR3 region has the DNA TGCAGTGCCGGAGGCAGCACTGAAGCTTTCTTT.

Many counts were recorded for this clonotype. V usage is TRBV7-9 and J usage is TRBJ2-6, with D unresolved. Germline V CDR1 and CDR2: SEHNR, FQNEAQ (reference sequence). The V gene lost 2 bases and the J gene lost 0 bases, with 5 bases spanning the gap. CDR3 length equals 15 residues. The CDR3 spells CASSLQSSGANVLTF. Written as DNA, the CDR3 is TGTGCCAGCAGCTTACAGAGCTCTGGGGCCAACGTCCTGACTTTC.

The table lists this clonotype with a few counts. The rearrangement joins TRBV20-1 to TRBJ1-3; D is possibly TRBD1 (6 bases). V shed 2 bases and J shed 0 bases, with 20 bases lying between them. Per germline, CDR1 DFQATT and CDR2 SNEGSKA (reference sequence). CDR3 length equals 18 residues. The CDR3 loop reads CSARPSLGQGRSGNTIYF. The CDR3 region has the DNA TGCAGTGCTAGACCTTCCTTAGGGCAGGGGCGCTCTGGAAACACCATATATTTT.

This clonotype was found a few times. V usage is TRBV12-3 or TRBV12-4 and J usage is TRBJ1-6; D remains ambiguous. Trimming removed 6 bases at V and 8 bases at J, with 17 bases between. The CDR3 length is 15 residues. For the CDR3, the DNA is TGTGCCAGCAGCTCCCTCGGGAGGAGCGATTCACCCCTCCACTTT. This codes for CASSSLGRSDSPLHF.

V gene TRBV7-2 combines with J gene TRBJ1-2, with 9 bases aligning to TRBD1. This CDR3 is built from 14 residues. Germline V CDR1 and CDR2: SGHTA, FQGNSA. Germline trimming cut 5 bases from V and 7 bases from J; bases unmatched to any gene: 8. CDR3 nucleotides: TGTGCCAGCAGCCCCGACAGGGGGAGGAGTGGCTACACCTTC. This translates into CASSPDRGRSGYTF.

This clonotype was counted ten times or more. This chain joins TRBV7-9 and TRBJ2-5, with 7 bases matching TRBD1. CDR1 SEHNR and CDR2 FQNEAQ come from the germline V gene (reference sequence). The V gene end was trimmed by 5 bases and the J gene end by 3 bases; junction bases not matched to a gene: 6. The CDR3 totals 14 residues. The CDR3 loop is CASSLLQGKETQYF. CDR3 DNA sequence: TGTGCCAGCAGCCTACTACAGGGGAAAGAGACCCAGTACTTC.

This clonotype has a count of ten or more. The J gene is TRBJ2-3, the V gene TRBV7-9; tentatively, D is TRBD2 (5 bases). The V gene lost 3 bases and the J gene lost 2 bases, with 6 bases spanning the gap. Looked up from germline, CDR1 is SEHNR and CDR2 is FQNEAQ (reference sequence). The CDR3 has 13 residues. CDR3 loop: CASSFGLTDTQYF. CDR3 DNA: TGTGCCAGCAGCTTCGGACTCACAGATACGCAGTATTTT.

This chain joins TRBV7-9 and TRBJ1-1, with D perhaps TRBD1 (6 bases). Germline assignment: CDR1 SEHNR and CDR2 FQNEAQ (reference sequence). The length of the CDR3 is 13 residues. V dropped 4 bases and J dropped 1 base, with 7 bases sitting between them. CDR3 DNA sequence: TGTGCCAGCAGCTGGGGACAGAACACTGAAGCTTTCTTT. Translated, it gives CASSWGQNTEAFF.

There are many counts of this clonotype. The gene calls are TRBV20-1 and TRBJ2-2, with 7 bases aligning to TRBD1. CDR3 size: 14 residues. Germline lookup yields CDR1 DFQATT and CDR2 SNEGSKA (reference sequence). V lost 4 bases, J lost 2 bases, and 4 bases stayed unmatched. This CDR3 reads CSATRQGNTGELFF. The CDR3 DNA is TGCAGTGCTACCCGACAGGGCAACACCGGGGAGCTGTTTTTT.

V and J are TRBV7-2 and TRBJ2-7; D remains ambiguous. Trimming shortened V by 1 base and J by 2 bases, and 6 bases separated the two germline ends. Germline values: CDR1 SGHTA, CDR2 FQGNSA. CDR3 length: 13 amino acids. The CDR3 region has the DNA TGTGCCAGCAGCTTAGGGCGGCCCTACGAGCAGTACTTC. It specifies CASSLGRPYEQYF. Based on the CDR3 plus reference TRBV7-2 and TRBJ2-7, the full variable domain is GAGVSQSPSNKVTEKGKDVELRCDPISGHTALYWYRQSLGQGLEFLIYFQGNSAPDKSGLPSDRFSAERTGGSVSTLTIQRTQQEDSAVYLCASSLGRPYEQYFGPGTRLTVT.

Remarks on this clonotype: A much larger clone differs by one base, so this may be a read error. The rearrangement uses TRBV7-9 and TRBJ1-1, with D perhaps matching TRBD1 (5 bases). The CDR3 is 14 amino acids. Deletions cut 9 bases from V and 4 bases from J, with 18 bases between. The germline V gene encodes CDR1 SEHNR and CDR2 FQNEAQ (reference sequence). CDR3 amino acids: CARSFAGGSTEAFF. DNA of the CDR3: TGTGCCAGAAGTTTCGCGGGGGGGAGCACTGAAGCTTTCTTT.